Sequencing of this TCR beta chain was carried out in a study of response to subunit inactivated influenza vaccine. TCRdb reprocessed the RT-PCR reads via MiXCR and lists one record per CDR3 protein. Found here are 550,000 to 600,000 distinct CDR3 sequences, approximately 12% of them singletons; the top ten hold about 10%. This clonotype was observed at least ten times. As yet, its antigen is unknown. Study findings and constraints: There was a suggestion from the authors that each seasonal influenza vaccination recruits few new T cells.

CDR3 length: 14 amino acids. V lost 4 bases to trimming and J lost 7 bases, with 13 bases between them. The chain joins TRBV12-3 or TRBV12-4 to TRBJ2-2; D is perhaps TRBD1 (5 bases). This receptor was obtained from a man over 45 who received an inactivated influenza vaccine. Sequencing used PBMCs from blood, obtained on the day of vaccination. The DNA for the CDR3 is TGTGCCAGCAGTTCGCACAAGGGGAACGGGGAGCTGTTTTTT. Translation gives CASSSHKGNGELFF.